This T cell receptor (beta chain) was captured by sequencing in a study of T cell repertoires in cytomegalovirus infection. Study summary: The authors relied on CMV epitopes, both recently identified HLA-C-restricted and well-studied HLA-B-restricted. Public TCR beta signature analysis indicated the presence of both CMV infection and matching HLA type.

A note on this clonotype: Antigen: not known.

This CDR3 is built from 14 residues. Germline V gene sequence: CDR1 MNHEY, CDR2 SVGAGI. V lost 2 bases to trimming and J lost 8 bases, with 12 bases between them. Points from the study as a whole: In two of eight donors, the top clonotype was HLA-C-restricted CMV-specific.

MiXCR, run by TCRdb on the reads, gives a single entry per CDR3 protein. The table lists roughly 700,000 distinct CDR3 sequences, roughly 36% of them singletons. The specimen was cultured PBMCs, collected from culture after CMV antigen stimulation. The chain joins TRBV6-5 to TRBJ1-4; a possible D gene is TRBD1 (6 bases). This clonotype originated in a human donor in good health (CMV status not recorded). Some clones in this sample may be carry-over from other donors' samples. CDR3 nucleotide sequence: TGTGCCAGCAGTTACACGGGGGCAGGGGAAAAACTGTTTTTT. Translation: CASSYTGAGEKLFF.